These 7 T cell receptor beta chains came from one sample sequenced in a study of cytomegalovirus exposure and HLA in healthy donors. It was with 60 Vbeta and 13 Jbeta primers that the PCR ran. Some clones are missing from TCRdb's copy, which holds only in-frame ones; the method was immunoSEQ multiplex PCR. This table lists 100,000 to 150,000 clones. Sequencing used PBMCs. Receptors originate from a woman aged 40-49 years in good health and CMV-seropositive.

The rearrangement links TRBV28 to TRBJ2-1, with D unresolved. The CDR3 has 15 residues. Looked up from germline, CDR1 is MDHEN and CDR2 is SYDVKM. Trimming removed 3 bases at V and 5 bases at J, with 14 bases between. In DNA, the CDR3 is TGTGCCAGCAGTTTCTGGCGGTCTGGAAACAATGAGCAGTTCTTC. Its protein product is CASSFWRSGNNEQFF.

V usage is TRBV19 and J usage is TRBJ2-5, with D possibly TRBD2 on 7 matching bases. Germline V gene sequence: CDR1 LNHDA, CDR2 SQIVND (reference sequence). The length of the CDR3 is 15 residues. V was shortened by 6 bases and J by 2 bases, with 16 bases between the two germline ends. The CDR3 nucleotides are TGTGCCAGTAGCCCCCGGAGGGGGGGGCAAGAGACCCAGTACTTC. Translating gives CASSPRRGGQETQYF. Using reference TRBV19 and TRBJ2-5 for the parts outside the CDR3, the full variable domain is DGGITQSPKYLFRKEGQNVTLSCEQNLNHDAMYWYRQDPGQGLRLIYYSQIVNDFQKGDIAEGYSVSREKKESFPLTVTSAQKNPTAFYLCASSPRRGGQETQYFGPGTRLLVL.

V gene TRBV6-5 combines with J gene TRBJ2-7, with TRBD1 identical over 8 bases. With 6 bases clipped from V and 2 bases from J, the junction kept 6 bases outside the gene matches. The CDR3 loop spans 14 amino acids. The germline V gene has CDR1 MNHEY and CDR2 SVGAGI. The CDR3 sequence: CASSFRQGTYEQYF. The DNA for the CDR3 is TGTGCCAGCAGCTTTCGACAGGGGACCTACGAGCAGTACTTC.

The chain combines TRBV18 with TRBJ2-5, with 7 positions matching TRBD2. CDR1 is KGHSH, CDR2 LQKENI, per germline. This CDR3 region has 14 residues. Unmatched junction bases numbered 4, after V lost 6 bases and J lost 0 bases. CDR3 sequence reads: CASSAGVNQETQYF. CDR3 bases: TGTGCCAGCTCGGCGGGAGTAAACCAAGAGACCCAGTACTTC.

The gene calls are TRBV25-1 and TRBJ2-5; possible D gene TRBD1, 5 bases. Germline V gene lookup returns CDR1 MGHDK and CDR2 SYGVNS. The CDR3 length is 12 residues. V lost 6 bases to trimming and J lost 5 bases, with 10 bases between them. DNA of the CDR3: TGTGCCAGCAGGGGGAAGGGGGAGACCCAGTACTTC. Amino acid sequence: CASRGKGETQYF.

The chain uses TRBV11-3 and TRBJ1-1; D might be TRBD1 (6 bases). This CDR3 has 14 residues. Germline V gene sequence: CDR1 SGHNT, CDR2 YENEEA. The V end lost 1 base, the J end lost 1 base, and 7 bases lay between the germline ends. CDR3: CASSLGGPNTEAFF. The CDR3 DNA reads as TGTGCCAGCAGCTTAGGGGGGCCGAACACTGAAGCTTTCTTT.

On this clone: The junction does not match germline at one end; this may be a read error. V usage is TRBV7-2 and J usage is TRBJ2-7, with 7 bases identical to TRBD2. Germline V lookup: CDR1 SGHTA, CDR2 FQGNSA. This CDR3 comprises 14 residues. CDR3 coding DNA: TGTGCCAGCAGCTTAAACGGGGGGAGCTACGGGCAGTACTTC. This gives the protein CASSLNGGSYGQYF.